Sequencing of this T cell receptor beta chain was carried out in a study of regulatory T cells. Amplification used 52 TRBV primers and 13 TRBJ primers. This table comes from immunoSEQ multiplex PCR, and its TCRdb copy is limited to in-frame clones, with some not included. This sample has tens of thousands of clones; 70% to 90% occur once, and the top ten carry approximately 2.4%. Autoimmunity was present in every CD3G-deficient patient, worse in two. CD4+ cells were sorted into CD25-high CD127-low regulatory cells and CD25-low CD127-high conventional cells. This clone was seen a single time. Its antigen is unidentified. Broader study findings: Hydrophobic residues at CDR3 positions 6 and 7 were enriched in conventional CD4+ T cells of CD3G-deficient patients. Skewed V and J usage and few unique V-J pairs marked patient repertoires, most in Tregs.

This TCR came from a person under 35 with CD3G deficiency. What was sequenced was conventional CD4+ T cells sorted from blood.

The CDR3 coding sequence is TGTGCCAGCGCACAGGGGGCCCGTGAGACCCAGTACTTC. This gives the protein CASAQGARETQYF. The chain joins TRBV27 to TRBJ2-5, with 9 bases aligning to TRBD1. This CDR3 has 13 amino acids. The J segment lost 5 bases and the V segment lost 8 bases, leaving 6 bases of the junction unmatched. Per germline, CDR1 MNHEY and CDR2 SMNVEV (reference sequence).